This T cell receptor beta chain was recorded in a study of early T cells in non-severe SARS-CoV-2 infection. Findings and limits, study-wide: The VDJdb matching leaned toward anti-spike CD8 responses and overlooked private and CD4 specificities.

At least ten counts were recorded for this clonotype. Its target is unknown. Trimming left V 5 bases short and J 5 bases short, with 15 bases between. Per the germline V gene, CDR1 is SGHVS and CDR2 is FQNEAQ. The CDR3 is made up of 15 amino acids. TCRdb redid the calling of the 5' RACE reads with MiXCR, one entry per CDR3 protein. Among some 78,000 distinct CDR3 sequences listed, 13% were seen once. The TCR comes from an adult who was a healthcare worker with PCR-confirmed SARS-CoV-2 infection or an uninfected control (not recorded which). The gene calls are TRBV7-8 and TRBJ2-2; D unclear. The sequencing sample was made of whole blood. CDR3 protein: CASSPAQRGTGELFF. The CDR3 bases are TGTGCCAGCAGCCCCGCACAGCGCGGTACCGGGGAGCTGTTTTTT. The full variable domain, with the rest looked up from reference TRBV7-8 and TRBJ2-2, is GAGVSQSPRYKVAKRGQDVALRCDPISGHVSLFWYQQALGQGPEFLTYFQNEAQLDKSGLPSDRFFAERPEGSVSTLKIQRTQQEDSAVYLCASSPAQRGTGELFFGEGSRLTVL.